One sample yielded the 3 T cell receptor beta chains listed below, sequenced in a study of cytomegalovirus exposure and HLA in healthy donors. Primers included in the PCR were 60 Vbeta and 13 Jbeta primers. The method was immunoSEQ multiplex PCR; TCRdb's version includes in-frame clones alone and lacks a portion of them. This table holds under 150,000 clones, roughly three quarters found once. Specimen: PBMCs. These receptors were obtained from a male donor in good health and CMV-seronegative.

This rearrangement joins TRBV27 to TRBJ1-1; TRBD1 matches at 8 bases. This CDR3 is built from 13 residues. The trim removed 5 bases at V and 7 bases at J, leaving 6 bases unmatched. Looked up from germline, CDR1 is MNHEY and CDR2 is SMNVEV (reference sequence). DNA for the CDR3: TGTGCCAGCAGTCCAGGGACAGGCCTTGAAGCTTTCTTT. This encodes CASSPGTGLEAFF.

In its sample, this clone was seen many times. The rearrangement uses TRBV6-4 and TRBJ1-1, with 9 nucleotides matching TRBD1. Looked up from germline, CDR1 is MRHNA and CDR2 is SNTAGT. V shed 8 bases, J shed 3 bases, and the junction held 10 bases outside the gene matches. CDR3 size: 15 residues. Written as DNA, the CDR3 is TGTGCCAGCTCCCGGACAGGGGCTGGGGACACTGAAGCTTTCTTT. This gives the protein CASSRTGAGDTEAFF.

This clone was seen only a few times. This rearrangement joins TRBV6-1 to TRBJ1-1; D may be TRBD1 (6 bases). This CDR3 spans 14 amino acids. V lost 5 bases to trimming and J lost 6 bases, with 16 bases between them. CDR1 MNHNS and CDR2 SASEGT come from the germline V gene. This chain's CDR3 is CASSPRQEWAEAFF. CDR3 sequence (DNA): TGTGCCAGCAGTCCTAGACAGGAGTGGGCTGAAGCTTTCTTT.